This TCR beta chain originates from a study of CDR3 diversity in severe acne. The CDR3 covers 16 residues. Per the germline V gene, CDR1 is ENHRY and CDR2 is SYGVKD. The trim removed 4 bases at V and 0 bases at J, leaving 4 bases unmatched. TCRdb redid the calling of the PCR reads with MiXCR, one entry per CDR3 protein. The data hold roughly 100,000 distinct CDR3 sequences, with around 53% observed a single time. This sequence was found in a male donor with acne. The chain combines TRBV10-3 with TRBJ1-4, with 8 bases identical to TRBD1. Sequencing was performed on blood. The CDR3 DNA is TGTGCCATCAGTGGGGGACAGGCGTCAACTAATGAAAAACTGTTTTTT. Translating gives CAISGGQASTNEKLFF.